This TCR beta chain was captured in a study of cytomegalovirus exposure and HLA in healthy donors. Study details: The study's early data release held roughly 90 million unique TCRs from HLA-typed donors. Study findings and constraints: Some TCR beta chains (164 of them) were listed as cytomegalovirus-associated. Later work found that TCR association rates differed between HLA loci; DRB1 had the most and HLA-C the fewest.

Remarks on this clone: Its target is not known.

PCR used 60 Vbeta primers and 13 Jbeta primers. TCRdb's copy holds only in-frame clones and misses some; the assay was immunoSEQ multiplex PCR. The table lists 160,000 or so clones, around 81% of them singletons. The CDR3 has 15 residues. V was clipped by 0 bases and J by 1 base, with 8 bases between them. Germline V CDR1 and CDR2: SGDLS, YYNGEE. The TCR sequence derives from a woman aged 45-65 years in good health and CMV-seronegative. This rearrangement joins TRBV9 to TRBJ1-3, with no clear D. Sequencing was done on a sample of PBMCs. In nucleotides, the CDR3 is TGTGCCAGCAGCGTAGAGGCGGATTCTGGAAACACCATATATTTT. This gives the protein CASSVEADSGNTIYF.